Below, one TCR beta chain is given with its context. The data belong to a study of blood T cell repertoires in COVID-19. Across the study: Researchers got acute and convalescent COVID-19 samples from the United States, Italy and Spain. The cDNA or gDNA used as material had been derived from T cells, B-cell-depleted T cells, or PBMCs.

The CDR3 is 14 amino acids. V dropped 7 bases and J dropped 9; count of bases not matched to a gene: 7. Per germline, CDR1 LNHDA and CDR2 SQIVND (reference sequence). Sequencing used immunoSEQ multiplex PCR; TCRdb keeps in-frame clones, though not all of them. Of about 50,000 clones in the sample, approximately 85% are singletons; the top ten hold 14%. This sequence was found in a human donor in a cohort sampled during active COVID-19. What was sequenced was peripheral blood. The V and J genes are TRBV19 and TRBJ2-1, with 12 bases matching TRBD2. In DNA form, the CDR3 reads TGTGCCAGTACCGGGACTAGCGGGCGACTTGAGCAGTTCTTC. It encodes CASTGTSGRLEQFF.